The sequence of this TCR beta chain was determined in a study of T cell responses to AZD1222 COVID-19 vaccine. V shed 4 bases and J shed 2 bases, with 18 bases lying between them. Germline V gives CDR1 ENHRY, CDR2 SYGVKD. This CDR3 is built from 16 residues. This clone has just one count. The antigen remains unidentified. TCRdb keeps only in-frame clones here, not all; method: immunoSEQ multiplex PCR. The sample includes tens of thousands of clones, less than 90% of them seen just once. Overall study findings and caveats: Along spike, vaccine-associated CD4 TCRs were found throughout, with dominance at 160-218 and 743-854.

The specimen comprised peripheral blood, sampled 28 days after the second AZD1222 dose. The clonotype comes from an adult who received the AZD1222 COVID-19 vaccine. The rearrangement links TRBV10-3 to TRBJ2-7; D might be TRBD2 (6 bases). The CDR3 here is CAISGRGITNTYEQYF. For the CDR3, the DNA is TGTGCCATCAGTGGGAGGGGAATAACAAATACCTACGAGCAGTACTTC.